This entry describes one T cell receptor beta chain. This receptor's antigen is unknown. The record has no base qualities; no much larger clone is one base away. From the germline V gene, CDR1 is SGHRS and CDR2 is YFSETQ. V drops 0 bases and J drops 7 bases, leaving 13 bases in between. The CDR3, from cysteine to phenylalanine, totals 15 residues. The entry retains the CDR3 DNA only, 45 bases that are in frame from base 1. The immunoSEQ Assay, a bias-controlled multiplex PCR, was used to amplify TCRbeta CDR3 regions from genomic DNA. Regarding the original processing steps: The number of nucleated cells in each sample was estimated from the amplification of reference gene primers within the assay. To quantify the absolute abundance of each unique TCRbeta CDR3 rearrangement, sequence reads were collapsed and filtered. For each sample, productive Simpson clonality was calculated by taking the square root of Simpson's diversity index across productive rearrangements. TCRdb stores this immuneACCESS table with in-frame sequences only. Part of the clones is absent; in the studies checked, under half of the shortfall reflects unresolved V genes, and no reason is known for the rest. The V and J calls and clone size are taken from that table; D and trimming were inferred from the DNA. The sample table lists 50,000 to 70,000 clones, about 66% of them with a count of one. Approximately 51% of the sample rests with the top ten.

These data are taken from a study of blood T cell repertoires in COVID-19 (TCRdb year 2020). A note on the overall study: Collaborator samples came from the United States, Italy and Spain and covered acute and convalescent phases of COVID-19. Deeply sampled blood TCRbeta repertoires from subjects exposed to, actively infected with, or recovered from COVID-19 were included in the dataset. Where HLA class I and class II types were available, the types were taken from metadata supplied by the sample provider, not from assay-based typing. The repertoires were made available in a free public database intended to serve as a resource for research on the immune response to SARS-CoV-2. Sample metadata almost always included a de-identified subject ID, COVID-19 status, age in years and sex. The prospective study material was composed of cDNA or gDNA derived from T cells, B-cell-depleted T cells, or PBMCs. Samples were obtained from the ongoing ImmuneRACE study (first 160 participants) and from 1,200 or so subjects provided by 6 global collaborators.

Paper-wide results and their limitations: The quantity of clinical and demographic metadata differed by source and by participant and was supplied without curation.

Participants in the prospective study were enrolled through a virtual design, were aged roughly 18 to 100 years, and lived in about two dozen United States geographic areas. In the prospective study, cohorts were assigned on the basis of participant-reported clinical history obtained from a screening survey and a study questionnaire. Exposed participants had been in contact, within 2 weeks of entering the study, with a person who had a PCR-confirmed or clinician-diagnosed case of COVID-19. In the prospective study, whole blood, serum and a nasopharyngeal or oropharyngeal swab were collected from each participant by mobile phlebotomists. Participants in the prospective study had the option to provide additional blood draws and questionnaires over a 2-month period. Prospective study blood samples were shipped either frozen or at room temperature before DNA extraction.

The chain employs TRBV5-1 and TRBJ2-2; possibly the D gene is TRBD2, per 5 matching bases. This receptor was identified in a woman between 55 and 75 years old who had been exposed to COVID-19. The sequenced material came from PBMCs or T cells enriched from blood (not recorded which). This receptor carries the CDR3 CASSLDGESGGELFF. The base sequence is TGCGCCAGCAGCTTGGATGGGGAGTCGGGCGGGGAGCTGTTTTTT.